This is a list of T cell receptor beta chains from one sample in a study of cytomegalovirus exposure and HLA in healthy donors. Libraries were prepared by immunoSEQ multiplex PCR; TCRdb keeps only in-frame clonotypes and omits some of them. The sample comprises 150,000 to 200,000 clones, about 80% of which are singletons, and about 1.9% rests with the top ten. The sequenced material came from PBMCs. The receptors here all came from a man aged 25-45 years in good health and CMV-seronegative. The CDR3 runs from the conserved cysteine through the conserved F or W. The D gene is left open where the match is weak. Not every row has a clone size; where given, it reads once, few, many or a size class.

V gene	D gene	clone size	J gene	CDR3 protein	CDR3 DNA
TRBV6-1	-	-	TRBJ2-7	CASSFLGGEKYEQYF	TGTGCCAGCAGTTTCCTGGGTGGGGAGAAATACGAGCAGTACTTC
TRBV9	TRBD1	-	TRBJ1-5	CASSDRDSNQPQHF	TGTGCCAGCAGCGACCGGGACAGTAATCAGCCCCAGCATTTT
TRBV28	-	-	TRBJ1-1	CASSLGTLPAFF	TGTGCCAGCAGTTTAGGCACCCTTCCAGCTTTCTTT
TRBV7-9	-	-	TRBJ2-3	CASSPGDFPSTDTQYF	TGTGCCAGCAGCCCTGGGGACTTTCCTAGCACAGATACGCAGTATTTT
TRBV19	-	-	TRBJ1-5	CASSRGRYGSNQPQHF	TGTGCCAGTAGCCGCGGGCGGTACGGCAGCAATCAGCCCCAGCATTTT
TRBV6-6	-	-	TRBJ2-1	CASSRGHNSYNEQFF	TGTGCCAGCAGCCGGGGACACAACTCCTACAATGAGCAGTTCTTC
TRBV28	-	-	TRBJ1-2	CASSVRREAYGYTF	TGTGCCAGCAGTGTCCGCCGAGAGGCTTATGGCTACACCTTC
TRBV28	TRBD1	-	TRBJ1-1	CASSQIQGYTEAFF	TGTGCCAGCAGCCAGATACAGGGGTACACTGAAGCTTTCTTT
TRBV10-3	TRBD2	-	TRBJ2-1	CAIAGLAGVNEQFF	TGTGCCATCGCGGGACTAGCGGGAGTGAATGAGCAGTTCTTC
TRBV19	-	-	TRBJ2-7	CASSITGTGYEQYF	TGTGCCAGTAGTATTACCGGGACTGGATACGAGCAGTACTTC
TRBV28	-	-	TRBJ1-5	CASSLSGDTYSNQPQHF	TGTGCCAGCAGTTTATCGGGAGATACCTATAGCAATCAGCCCCAGCATTTT
TRBV18	-	-	TRBJ1-2	CASSPLDSDGYTF	TGTGCCAGCTCACCCTTGGACAGTGATGGCTACACCTTC
TRBV4-2	TRBD2	-	TRBJ2-1	CASSPGTNKINEQFF	TGTGCCAGCAGCCCCGGGACTAATAAAATCAATGAGCAGTTCTTC
TRBV28	-	-	TRBJ2-3	CATTSPDTQYF	TGTGCCACCACTAGCCCAGATACGCAGTATTTT
TRBV27	-	few	TRBJ1-5	CASSLGPINQPQHF	TGTGCCAGCAGTTTGGGGCCGATCAATCAGCCCCAGCATTTT
TRBV5-1	TRBD1	-	TRBJ2-5	CASSSTGLETQYF	TGCGCCAGCAGTTCGACAGGGCTAGAGACCCAGTACTTC
TRBV5-1	TRBD1	-	TRBJ1-5	CASSLTGGNIYQPQHF	TGCGCCAGCAGCTTGACAGGGGGTAATATCTATCAGCCCCAGCATTTT
TRBV19	-	-	TRBJ2-3	CASRLTLSSSTDTQYF	TGTGCCAGTAGGCTGACTCTTTCGTCTAGCACAGATACGCAGTATTTT
TRBV19	TRBD1	-	TRBJ1-1	CASSKTGGWTEAFF	TGTGCCAGTAGTAAAACAGGGGGCTGGACTGAAGCTTTCTTT
TRBV4-1	TRBD1	-	TRBJ2-5	CASSQEGSDREQETQYF	TGCGCCAGCAGCCAAGAAGGGTCAGACAGGGAGCAAGAGACCCAGTACTTC
TRBV4-1	-	-	TRBJ2-7	CASSQDWQGSSYEQYF	TGCGCCAGCAGCCAAGATTGGCAGGGGAGCTCCTACGAGCAGTACTTC
TRBV14	-	-	TRBJ2-1	CASSQGLGSGNNEQFF	TGTGCCAGCAGCCAAGGTCTCGGTAGCGGAAACAATGAGCAGTTCTTC
TRBV6-1	TRBD1	-	TRBJ2-2	CASSEKRDSNTGELFF	TGTGCCAGCAGTGAGAAACGGGACAGCAACACCGGGGAGCTGTTTTTT
TRBV19	TRBD1	-	TRBJ2-7	CASSIPGTGGIYEQYF	TGTGCCAGTAGTATCCCCGGGACAGGGGGCATCTACGAGCAGTACTTC
TRBV6-5	TRBD1	-	TRBJ2-5	CASSYSSRGETQYF	TGTGCCAGCAGTTACTCTTCCAGGGGGGAGACCCAGTACTTC
TRBV9	-	-	TRBJ1-3	CASSVGGPRNTIYF	TGTGCCAGCAGCGTCGGGGGGCCTCGAAACACCATATATTTT
TRBV5-1	-	-	TRBJ2-5	CASSPDQGTQETQYF	TGCGCCAGCAGCCCTGATCAGGGTACCCAAGAGACCCAGTACTTC
TRBV19	-	-	TRBJ2-1	CASSKGPSVSNEQFF	TGTGCCAGTAGTAAGGGTCCTAGCGTGAGCAATGAGCAGTTCTTC
TRBV7-9	TRBD2	-	TRBJ2-5	CASSLVGGQETQYF	TGTGCCAGCAGCTTAGTGGGGGGGCAAGAGACCCAGTACTTC
TRBV21-1	-	-	TRBJ1-5	CASSMPRLRRERGWCNQPQHF	TGTGCCAGCAGCATGCCCCGACTCCGCCGGGAGCGAGGTTGGTGCAATCAGCCCCAGCATTTT
TRBV9	-	-	TRBJ2-3	CASSRVSLADTQYF	TGTGCCAGCAGCCGTGTCAGTCTCGCAGATACGCAGTATTTT
TRBV29-1	TRBD2	-	TRBJ2-5	CSVDGALAGLEGETQYF	TGCAGCGTTGATGGGGCACTAGCGGGATTGGAGGGAGAGACCCAGTACTTC
TRBV7-8	TRBD1	-	TRBJ2-2	CASSNRGKLTGELFF	TGTGCCAGCAGTAACAGGGGGAAACTGACCGGGGAGCTGTTTTTT
TRBV7-9	TRBD2	once	TRBJ2-3	CASSLDPFREGTQYF	TGTGCCAGCAGCTTAGATCCTTTTCGGGAGGGTACGCAGTATTTT
TRBV4-2	TRBD2	-	TRBJ2-7	CASSQDELAGEGEQYF	TGTGCCAGCAGCCAAGATGAGCTAGCGGGGGAGGGGGAGCAGTACTTC
TRBV5-1	TRBD2	-	TRBJ2-3	CASSPTSGRASDTQYF	TGCGCCAGCAGTCCTACTAGCGGGAGGGCCTCCGATACGCAGTATTTT
TRBV28	TRBD2	-	TRBJ2-1	CASGTSGRAGEQFF	TGTGCCTCAGGGACTAGCGGGAGGGCCGGTGAGCAGTTCTTC
TRBV5-1	TRBD1	-	TRBJ1-2	CASSLGQGNGYTF	TGCGCCAGCAGCTTGGGACAGGGAAATGGCTACACCTTC
TRBV4-1	TRBD2	-	TRBJ2-7	CASSQARGVPSYEQYF	TGCGCCAGCAGCCAAGCGCGGGGGGTGCCATCCTACGAGCAGTACTTC
TRBV10-3	-	once	TRBJ2-7	CASSARGPYEQYF	TGTGCCTCGTCCGCGCGGGGGCCCTACGAGCAGTACTTC
TRBV2	-	-	TRBJ2-3	CASSDVSTDTQYF	TGTGCCAGCAGTGACGTGTCGACAGATACGCAGTATTTT
TRBV6-1	TRBD1	-	TRBJ2-3	CASSEAQGRDTQYF	TGTGCCAGCAGTGAAGCACAGGGGCGAGATACGCAGTATTTT
TRBV14	-	-	TRBJ2-5	CASSQEVRGRETQYF	TGTGCCAGCAGCCAAGAGGTCAGGGGACGAGAGACCCAGTACTTC
TRBV2	-	-	TRBJ2-7	CASSEVAGYFYEQYF	TGTGCCAGCAGTGAAGTTGCGGGATACTTCTACGAGCAGTACTTC
TRBV7-3	-	-	TRBJ2-5	CASSLIGAQETQYF	TGTGCCAGCAGCTTAATAGGGGCCCAAGAGACCCAGTACTTC
TRBV4-1	-	-	TRBJ2-6	CASSQGGGTVGANVLTF	TGCGCCAGCAGCCAAGGAGGAGGGACGGTCGGGGCCAACGTCCTGACTTTC
TRBV7-9	-	-	TRBJ1-2	CASSLGPGYTF	TGTGCCAGCAGCTTAGGACCAGGTTACACCTTC
TRBV29-1	-	-	TRBJ2-7	CSVEDLGYEQYF	TGCAGCGTTGAAGATCTCGGCTACGAGCAGTACTTC
TRBV19	TRBD2	few	TRBJ2-7	CASKGGELSYEQYF	TGTGCCAGTAAGGGAGGGGAATTATCCTACGAGCAGTACTTC
TRBV9	-	-	TRBJ1-1	CASSVTQATEAFF	TGTGCCAGCAGCGTAACACAGGCCACTGAAGCTTTCTTT
TRBV27	TRBD2	-	TRBJ2-7	CASSFRLAGGPSYEQYF	TGTGCCAGCAGTTTTAGGCTAGCGGGAGGACCAAGCTACGAGCAGTACTTC
TRBV6-5	-	-	TRBJ1-1	CASRVRDNEDTEAFF	TGTGCCAGCAGGGTCCGGGACAATGAGGACACTGAAGCTTTCTTT
TRBV30	-	-	TRBJ2-7	CACEERTFEQYF	TGTGCCTGTGAGGAGAGAACCTTCGAGCAGTACTTC